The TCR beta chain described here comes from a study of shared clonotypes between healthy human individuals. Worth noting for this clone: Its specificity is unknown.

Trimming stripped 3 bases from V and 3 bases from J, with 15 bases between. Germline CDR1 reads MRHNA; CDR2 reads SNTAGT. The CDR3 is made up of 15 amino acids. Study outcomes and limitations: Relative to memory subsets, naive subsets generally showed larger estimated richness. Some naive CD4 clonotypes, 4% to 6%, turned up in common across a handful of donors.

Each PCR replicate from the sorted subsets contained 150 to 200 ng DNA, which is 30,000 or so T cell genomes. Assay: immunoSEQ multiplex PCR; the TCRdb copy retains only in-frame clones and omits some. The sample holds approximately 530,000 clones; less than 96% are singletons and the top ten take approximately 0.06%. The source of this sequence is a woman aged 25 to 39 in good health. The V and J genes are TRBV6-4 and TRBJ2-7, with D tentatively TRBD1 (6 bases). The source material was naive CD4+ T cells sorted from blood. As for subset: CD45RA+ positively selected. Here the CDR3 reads CASSEPSDRVYEQYF. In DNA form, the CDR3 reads TGTGCCAGCAGTGAGCCCTCGGACAGAGTCTACGAGCAGTACTTC.